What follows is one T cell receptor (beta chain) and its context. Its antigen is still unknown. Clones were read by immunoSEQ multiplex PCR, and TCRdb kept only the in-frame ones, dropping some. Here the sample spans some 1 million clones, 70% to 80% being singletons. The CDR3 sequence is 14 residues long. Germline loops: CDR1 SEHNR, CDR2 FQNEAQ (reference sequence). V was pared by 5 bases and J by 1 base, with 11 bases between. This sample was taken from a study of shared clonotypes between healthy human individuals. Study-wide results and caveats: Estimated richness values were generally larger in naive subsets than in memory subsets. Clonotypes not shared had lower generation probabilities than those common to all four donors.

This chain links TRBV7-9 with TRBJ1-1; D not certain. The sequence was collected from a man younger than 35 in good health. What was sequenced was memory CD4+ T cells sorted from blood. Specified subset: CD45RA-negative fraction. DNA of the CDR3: TGTGCCAGCAGCCTGTGGACCGGGAACACTGAAGCTTTCTTT. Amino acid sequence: CASSLWTGNTEAFF.